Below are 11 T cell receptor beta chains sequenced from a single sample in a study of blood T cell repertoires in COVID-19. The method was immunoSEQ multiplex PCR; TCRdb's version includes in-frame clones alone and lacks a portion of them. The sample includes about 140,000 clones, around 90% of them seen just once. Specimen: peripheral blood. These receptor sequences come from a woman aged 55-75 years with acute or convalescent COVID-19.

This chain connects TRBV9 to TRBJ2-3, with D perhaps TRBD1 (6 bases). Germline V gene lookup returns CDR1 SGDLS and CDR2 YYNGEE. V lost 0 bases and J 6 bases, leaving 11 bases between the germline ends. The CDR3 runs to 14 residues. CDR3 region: CASSVVQGMDTQYF. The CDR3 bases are TGTGCCAGCAGCGTAGTTCAGGGGATGGATACGCAGTATTTT.

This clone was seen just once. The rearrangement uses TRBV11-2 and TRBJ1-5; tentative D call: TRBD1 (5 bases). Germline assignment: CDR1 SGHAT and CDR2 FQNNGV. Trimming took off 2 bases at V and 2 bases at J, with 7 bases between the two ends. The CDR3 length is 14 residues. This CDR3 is CASSLTGRNQPQHF. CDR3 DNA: TGTGCCAGCAGCTTAACAGGACGCAATCAGCCCCAGCATTTT.

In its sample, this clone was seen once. The CDR3 region is CASSLGLAGAQETQYF. Here the CDR3 DNA reads TGTGCCAGCAGCCTGGGACTAGCGGGGGCACAAGAGACCCAGTACTTC. The chain joins TRBV9 to TRBJ2-5, with TRBD2 identical over 14 bases. Germline lookup yields CDR1 SGDLS and CDR2 YYNGEE. This CDR3 comprises 16 residues. V gave up 4 bases and J gave up 2 bases; unmatched junction bases: 4.

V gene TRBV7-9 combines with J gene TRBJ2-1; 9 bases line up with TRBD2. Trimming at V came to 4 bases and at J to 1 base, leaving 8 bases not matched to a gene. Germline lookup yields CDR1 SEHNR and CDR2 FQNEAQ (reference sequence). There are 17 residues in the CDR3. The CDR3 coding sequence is TGTGCCAGCAGCTATCCTATAGCGGGGGATTCCTACAATGAGCAGTTCTTC. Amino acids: CASSYPIAGDSYNEQFF. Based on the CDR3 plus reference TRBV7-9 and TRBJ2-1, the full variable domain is DTGVSQNPRHKITKRGQNVTFRCDPISEHNRLYWYRQTLGQGPEFLTYFQNEAQLEKSRLLSDRFSAERPKGSFSTLEIQRTEQGDSAMYLCASSYPIAGDSYNEQFFGPGTRLTVL.

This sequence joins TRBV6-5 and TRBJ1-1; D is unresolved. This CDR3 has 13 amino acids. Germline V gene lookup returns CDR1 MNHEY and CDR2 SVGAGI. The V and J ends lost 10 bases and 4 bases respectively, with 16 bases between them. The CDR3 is CATIGPRGTEAFF. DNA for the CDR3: TGTGCCACTATAGGTCCTCGGGGCACTGAAGCTTTCTTT.

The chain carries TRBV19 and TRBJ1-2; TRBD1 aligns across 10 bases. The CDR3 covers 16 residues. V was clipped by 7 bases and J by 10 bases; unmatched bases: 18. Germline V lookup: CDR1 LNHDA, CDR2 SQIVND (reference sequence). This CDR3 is CASTPTTSGTGDVYTF. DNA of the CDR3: TGTGCCAGTACCCCTACCACTTCCGGGACAGGGGACGTCTACACCTTC. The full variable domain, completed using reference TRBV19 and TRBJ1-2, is DGGITQSPKYLFRKEGQNVTLSCEQNLNHDAMYWYRQDPGQGLRLIYYSQIVNDFQKGDIAEGYSVSREKKESFPLTVTSAQKNPTAFYLCASTPTTSGTGDVYTFGSGTRLTVV.

In DNA, the CDR3 is TGTGCCAGCAGCCAACTAGGGACAGCAACTAATGAAAAACTGTTTTTT. This sequence encodes CASSQLGTATNEKLFF. V and J are TRBV5-6 and TRBJ1-4; 7 positions agree with TRBD1. J gave up 0 bases and V 4 bases, and 6 bases lay outside the gene matches. Germline CDR1 and CDR2: SGHDT and YYEEEE. The CDR3 is 16 amino acids. Drawing the rest from reference TRBV5-6 and TRBJ1-4, the complete variable domain is DAGVTQSPTHLIKTRGQQVTLRCSPKSGHDTVSWYQQALGQGPQFIFQYYEEEERQRGNFPDRFSGHQFPNYSSELNVNALLLGDSALYLCASSQLGTATNEKLFFGSGTQLSVL.

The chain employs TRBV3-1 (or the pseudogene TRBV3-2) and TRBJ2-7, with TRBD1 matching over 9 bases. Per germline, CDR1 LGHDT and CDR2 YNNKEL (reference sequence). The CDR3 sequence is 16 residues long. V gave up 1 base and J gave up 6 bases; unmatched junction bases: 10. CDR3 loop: CASSQGSGQGDGEQYF. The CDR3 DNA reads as TGTGCCAGCAGCCAAGGGTCGGGACAGGGTGATGGCGAGCAGTACTTC.

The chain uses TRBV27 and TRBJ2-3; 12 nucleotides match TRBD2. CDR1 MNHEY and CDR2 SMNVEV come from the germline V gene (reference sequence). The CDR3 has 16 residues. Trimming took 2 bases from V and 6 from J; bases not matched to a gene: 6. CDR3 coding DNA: TGTGCCAGCAGTTTAACTAGCGGGGGGACCGGGGATACGCAGTATTTT. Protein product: CASSLTSGGTGDTQYF.

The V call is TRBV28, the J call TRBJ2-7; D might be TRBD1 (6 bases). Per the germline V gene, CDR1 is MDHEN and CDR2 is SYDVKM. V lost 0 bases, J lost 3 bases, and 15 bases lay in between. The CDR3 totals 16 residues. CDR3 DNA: TGTGCCAGCAGTTTATGGGACAGCAAGTTCTTCTACGAGCAGTACTTC. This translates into CASSLWDSKFFYEQYF.

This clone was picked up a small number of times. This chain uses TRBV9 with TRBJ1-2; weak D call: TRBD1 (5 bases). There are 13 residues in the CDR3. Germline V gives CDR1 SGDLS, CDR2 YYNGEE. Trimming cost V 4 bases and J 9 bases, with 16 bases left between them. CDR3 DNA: TGTGCCAGCAGCCCCACCCATGGGGCGAGCTACACCTTC. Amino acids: CASSPTHGASYTF.